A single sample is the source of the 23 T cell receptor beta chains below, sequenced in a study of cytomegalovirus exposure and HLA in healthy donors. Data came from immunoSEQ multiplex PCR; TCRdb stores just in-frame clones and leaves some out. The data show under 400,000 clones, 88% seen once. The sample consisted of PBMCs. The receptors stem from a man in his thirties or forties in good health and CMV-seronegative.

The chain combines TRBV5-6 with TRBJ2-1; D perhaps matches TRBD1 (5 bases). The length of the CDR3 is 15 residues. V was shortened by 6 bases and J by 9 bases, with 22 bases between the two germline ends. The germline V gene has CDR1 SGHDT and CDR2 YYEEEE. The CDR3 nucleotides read TGTGCCAGCAACAGGATCAGGGCCCGATTGAGTGAGCAGTTCTTC. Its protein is CASNRIRARLSEQFF.

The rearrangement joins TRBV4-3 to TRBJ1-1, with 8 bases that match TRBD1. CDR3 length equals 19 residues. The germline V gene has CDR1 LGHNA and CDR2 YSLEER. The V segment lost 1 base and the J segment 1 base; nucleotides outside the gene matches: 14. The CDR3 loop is CASSQGFGDRRHQNTEAFF. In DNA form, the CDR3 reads TGCGCCAGCAGCCAAGGATTTGGGGACAGGAGACATCAGAACACTGAAGCTTTCTTT.

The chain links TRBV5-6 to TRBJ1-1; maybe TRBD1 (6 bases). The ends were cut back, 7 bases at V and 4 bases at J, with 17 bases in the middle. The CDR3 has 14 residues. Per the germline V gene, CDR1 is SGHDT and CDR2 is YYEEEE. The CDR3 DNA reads TGTGCCAGCGTGGCGGGGGGCGCGATCACTGAAGCTTTCTTT. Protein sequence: CASVAGGAITEAFF. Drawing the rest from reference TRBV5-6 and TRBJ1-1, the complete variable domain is DAGVTQSPTHLIKTRGQQVTLRCSPKSGHDTVSWYQQALGQGPQFIFQYYEEEERQRGNFPDRFSGHQFPNYSSELNVNALLLGDSALYLCASVAGGAITEAFFGQGTRLTVV.

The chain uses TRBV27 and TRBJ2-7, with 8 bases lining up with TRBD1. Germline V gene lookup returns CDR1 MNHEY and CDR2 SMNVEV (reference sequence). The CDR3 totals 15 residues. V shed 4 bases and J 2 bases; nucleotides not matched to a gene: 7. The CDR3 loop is CASSYHRDRPYEQYF. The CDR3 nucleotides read TGTGCCAGCAGTTACCACCGGGACAGGCCCTACGAGCAGTACTTC.

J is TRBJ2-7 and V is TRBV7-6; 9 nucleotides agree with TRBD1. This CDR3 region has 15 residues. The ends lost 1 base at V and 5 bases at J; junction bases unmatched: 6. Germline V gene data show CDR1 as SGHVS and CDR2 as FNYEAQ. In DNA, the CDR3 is TGTGCCAGCAGCTTAGTTCCGGGACAGGGAGACGAGCAGTACTTC. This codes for CASSLVPGQGDEQYF.

The CDR3 protein is CASSYRDREDEQFF. CDR3 DNA: TGTGCCAGCAGTTACCGGGACAGGGAGGATGAGCAGTTCTTC. The J gene is TRBJ2-1, the V gene TRBV6-6; 9 bases map to TRBD1. V lost 2 bases and J lost 8; bases outside the gene matches: 4. Germline assignment: CDR1 MNHNY and CDR2 SVGAGI (reference sequence). The CDR3 loop spans 14 amino acids.

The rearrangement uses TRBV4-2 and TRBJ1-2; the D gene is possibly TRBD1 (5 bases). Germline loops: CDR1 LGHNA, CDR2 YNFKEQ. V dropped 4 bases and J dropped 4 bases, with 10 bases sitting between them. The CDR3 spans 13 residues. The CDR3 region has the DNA TGTGCCAGCAGCCTCTCTGACAGCTATGGCTACACCTTC. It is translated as CASSLSDSYGYTF.

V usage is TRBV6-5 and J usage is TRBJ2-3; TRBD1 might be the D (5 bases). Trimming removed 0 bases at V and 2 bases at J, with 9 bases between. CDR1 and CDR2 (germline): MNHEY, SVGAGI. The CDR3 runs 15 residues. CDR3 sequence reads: CASSYSGPTTDTQYF. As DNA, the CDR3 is TGTGCCAGCAGTTACTCGGGGCCGACCACAGATACGCAGTATTTT.

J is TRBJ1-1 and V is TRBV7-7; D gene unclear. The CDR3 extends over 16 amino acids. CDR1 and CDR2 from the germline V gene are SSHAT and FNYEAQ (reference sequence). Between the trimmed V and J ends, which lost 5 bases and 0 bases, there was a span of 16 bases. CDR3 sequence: CASSPPTPGLNTEAFF. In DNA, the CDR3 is TGTGCCAGCAGCCCTCCCACGCCGGGTCTGAACACTGAAGCTTTCTTT.

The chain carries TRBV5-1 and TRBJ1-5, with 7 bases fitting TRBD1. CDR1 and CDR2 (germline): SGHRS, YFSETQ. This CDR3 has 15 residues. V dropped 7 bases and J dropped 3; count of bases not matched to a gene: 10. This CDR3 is CASPLRGIDNQPQHF. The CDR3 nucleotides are TGCGCCAGCCCTCTCAGGGGGATTGACAATCAGCCCCAGCATTTT.

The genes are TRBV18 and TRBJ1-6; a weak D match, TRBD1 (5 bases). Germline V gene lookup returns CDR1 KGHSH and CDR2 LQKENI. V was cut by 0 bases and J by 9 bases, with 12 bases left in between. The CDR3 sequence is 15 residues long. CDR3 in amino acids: CASSPPRGSGSPLHF. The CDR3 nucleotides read TGTGCCAGCTCACCACCGCGGGGGAGCGGTTCACCCCTCCACTTT.

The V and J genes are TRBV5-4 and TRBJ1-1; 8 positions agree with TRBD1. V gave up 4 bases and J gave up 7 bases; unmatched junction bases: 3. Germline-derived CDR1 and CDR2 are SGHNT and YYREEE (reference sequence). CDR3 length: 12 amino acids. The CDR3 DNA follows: TGTGCCAGCAGCGGACAGGGTGTTGAAGCTTTCTTT. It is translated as CASSGQGVEAFF.

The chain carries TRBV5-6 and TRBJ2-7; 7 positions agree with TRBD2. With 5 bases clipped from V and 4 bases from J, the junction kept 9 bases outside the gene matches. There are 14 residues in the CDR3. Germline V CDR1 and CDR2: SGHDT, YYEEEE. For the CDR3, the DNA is TGTGCCAGCAGGCGGGGGACTGCTTTGTACGAGCAGTACTTC. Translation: CASRRGTALYEQYF. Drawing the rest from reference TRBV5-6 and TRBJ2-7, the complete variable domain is DAGVTQSPTHLIKTRGQQVTLRCSPKSGHDTVSWYQQALGQGPQFIFQYYEEEERQRGNFPDRFSGHQFPNYSSELNVNALLLGDSALYLCASRRGTALYEQYFGPGTRLTVT.

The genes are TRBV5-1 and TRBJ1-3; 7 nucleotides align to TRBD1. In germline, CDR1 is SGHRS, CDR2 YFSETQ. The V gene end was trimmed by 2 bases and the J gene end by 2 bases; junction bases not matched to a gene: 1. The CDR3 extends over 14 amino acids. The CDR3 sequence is CASSFDRAGNTIYF. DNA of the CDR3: TGCGCCAGCAGCTTTGACAGGGCTGGAAACACCATATATTTT.

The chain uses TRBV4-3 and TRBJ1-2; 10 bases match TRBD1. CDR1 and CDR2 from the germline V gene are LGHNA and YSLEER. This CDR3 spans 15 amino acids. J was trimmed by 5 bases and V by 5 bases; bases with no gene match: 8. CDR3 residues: CASSFGTGEVYGYTF. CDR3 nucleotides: TGCGCCAGCAGCTTCGGGACAGGGGAAGTGTATGGCTACACCTTC.

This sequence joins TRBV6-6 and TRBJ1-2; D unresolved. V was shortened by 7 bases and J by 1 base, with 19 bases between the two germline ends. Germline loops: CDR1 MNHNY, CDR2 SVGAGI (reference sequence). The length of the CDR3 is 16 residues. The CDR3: CASTYSGEKLNYGYTF. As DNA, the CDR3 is TGTGCCAGCACCTACAGCGGAGAGAAACTTAACTATGGCTACACCTTC.

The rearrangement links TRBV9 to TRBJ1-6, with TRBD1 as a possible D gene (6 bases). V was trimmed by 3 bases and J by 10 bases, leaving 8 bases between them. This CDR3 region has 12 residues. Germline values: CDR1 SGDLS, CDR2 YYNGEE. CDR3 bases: TGTGCCAGCAGCGCACAGGGATCACCCCTCCACTTT. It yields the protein CASSAQGSPLHF.

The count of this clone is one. CDR3 residues: CASSLSQDSGSYEQYF. Written as DNA, the CDR3 is TGTGCCAGCAGCTTGAGTCAGGACTCCGGCTCCTACGAGCAGTACTTC. The genes are TRBV11-2 and TRBJ2-7; tentatively, D is TRBD2 (5 bases). There are 16 residues in the CDR3. V lost 3 bases and J lost 0, with 15 bases in between. CDR1 is SGHAT and CDR2 is FQNNGV in the germline V gene.

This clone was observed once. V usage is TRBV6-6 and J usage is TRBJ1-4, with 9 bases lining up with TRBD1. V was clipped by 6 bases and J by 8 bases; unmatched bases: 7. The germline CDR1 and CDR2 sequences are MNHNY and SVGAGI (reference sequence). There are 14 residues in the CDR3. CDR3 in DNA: TGTGCCAGCAGCGGGACAGGGAGACGGGAAAAACTGTTTTTT. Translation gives CASSGTGRREKLFF.

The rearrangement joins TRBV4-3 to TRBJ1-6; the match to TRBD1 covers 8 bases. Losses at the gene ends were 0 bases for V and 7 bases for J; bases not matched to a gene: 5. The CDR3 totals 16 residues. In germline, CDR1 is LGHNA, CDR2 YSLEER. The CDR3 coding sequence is TGCGCCAGCAGCCAAGACGAGGGACAGGAAAATTCACCCCTCCACTTT. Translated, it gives CASSQDEGQENSPLHF.

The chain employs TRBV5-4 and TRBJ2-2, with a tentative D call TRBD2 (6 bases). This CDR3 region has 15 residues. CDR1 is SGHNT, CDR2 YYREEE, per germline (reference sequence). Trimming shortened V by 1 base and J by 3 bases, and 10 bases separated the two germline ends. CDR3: CASSLWRGDTGELFF. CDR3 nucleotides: TGTGCCAGCAGCTTGTGGAGGGGTGACACCGGGGAGCTGTTTTTT. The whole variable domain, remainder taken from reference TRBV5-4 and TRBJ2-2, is ETGVTQSPTHLIKTRGQQVTLRCSSQSGHNTVSWYQQALGQGPQFIFQYYREEENGRGNFPPRFSGLQFPNYSSELNVNALELDDSALYLCASSLWRGDTGELFFGEGSRLTVL.

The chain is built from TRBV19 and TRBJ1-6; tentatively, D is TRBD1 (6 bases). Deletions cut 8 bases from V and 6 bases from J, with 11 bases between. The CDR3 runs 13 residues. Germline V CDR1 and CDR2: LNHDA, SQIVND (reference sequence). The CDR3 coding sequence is TGTGCCAGTCGGGGGGCGTTTAATTCACCCCTCCACTTT. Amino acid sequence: CASRGAFNSPLHF.

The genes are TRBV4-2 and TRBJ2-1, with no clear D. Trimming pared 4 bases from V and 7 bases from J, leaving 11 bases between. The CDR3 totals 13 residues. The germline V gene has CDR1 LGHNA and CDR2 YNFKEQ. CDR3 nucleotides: TGTGCCAGCAGCCCACCCCGCGATAATGAGCAGTTCTTC. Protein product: CASSPPRDNEQFF.